Each of the 15 T cell receptor beta chains below was sequenced from the same sample in a study of shared clonotypes between healthy human individuals. Sequencing used immunoSEQ multiplex PCR; TCRdb keeps in-frame clones, though not all of them. Altogether around 690,000 clones are present, around 91% being singletons, with the ten largest covering about 33%. The sample comprised memory CD8+ T cells from PBMCs. Specified subset: CD45RO+ cells pooled with CCR7-negative TemRA cells. Receptor source: a man aged 18 to 30 in good health. Some clones in this sample may be carry-over from other donors' samples.

The V call is TRBV10-2, the J call TRBJ2-7; D remains ambiguous. Trimming removed 4 bases from V and 3 bases from J, with 4 bases in between. Per the germline V gene, CDR1 is WSHSY and CDR2 is SAAADI. The CDR3 is made up of 11 amino acids. The CDR3 spells CASSVGYEQYF. The CDR3 DNA follows: TGCGCCAGCAGTGTGGGCTACGAGCAGTACTTC.

V is TRBV11-2 and J is TRBJ2-7; TRBD1 matches at 7 bases. V was pared by 4 bases and J by 7 bases, with 10 bases of the junction left unmatched. CDR1 is SGHAT, CDR2 FQNNGV, per germline. The CDR3 spans 14 residues. DNA for the CDR3: TGTGCCAGCAGCTCCGGACAGGTTTGGCGTGAGCAGTACTTC. Translation gives CASSSGQVWREQYF.

This chain uses TRBV7-6 with TRBJ2-7, with TRBD2 matching over 9 bases. The trim removed 5 bases at V and 5 bases at J, leaving 13 bases unmatched. The CDR3 loop spans 16 amino acids. CDR1 is SGHVS, CDR2 FNYEAQ, per germline. The CDR3: CASSHRRAGGPHEQYF. The CDR3 DNA is TGTGCCAGCAGCCATCGGAGGGCGGGAGGGCCCCACGAGCAGTACTTC.

This chain links TRBV7-6 with TRBJ2-5, with a possible D match to TRBD2 (5 bases). The V end lost 5 bases, the J end lost 5 bases, and 18 bases lay between the germline ends. Germline-derived CDR1 and CDR2 are SGHVS and FNYEAQ. This CDR3 region has 15 residues. The CDR3 region is CASSGPGVLGETQYF. For the CDR3, the DNA is TGTGCCAGCAGCGGGCCCGGGGTCCTGGGGGAGACCCAGTACTTC.

The CDR3 sequence is CASSLGQGAYGYTF. CDR3 nucleotide sequence: TGTGCCAGCAGCTTGGGGCAGGGGGCTTATGGCTACACCTTC. The V gene is TRBV5-6, the J gene TRBJ1-2; 8 bases map to TRBD1. CDR1 and CDR2 (germline): SGHDT, YYEEEE. V shed 0 bases, J shed 5 bases, and the junction held 3 bases outside the gene matches. The CDR3 has 14 residues. The full variable domain, completed using reference TRBV5-6 and TRBJ1-2, is DAGVTQSPTHLIKTRGQQVTLRCSPKSGHDTVSWYQQALGQGPQFIFQYYEEEERQRGNFPDRFSGHQFPNYSSELNVNALLLGDSALYLCASSLGQGAYGYTFGSGTRLTVV.

The J gene is TRBJ2-7, the V gene TRBV7-9; D is uncertain. Looked up from germline, CDR1 is SEHNR and CDR2 is FQNEAQ (reference sequence). The CDR3 spans 11 residues. Between the trimmed V and J ends, which lost 5 bases and 3 bases, there was a span of 5 bases. Here the CDR3 reads CASSLLYEQYF. The DNA of the CDR3 is TGTGCCAGCAGCCTACTCTACGAGCAGTACTTC.

V gene TRBV4-2 combines with J gene TRBJ2-5; D remains unclear. V was shortened by 2 bases and J by 5 bases, with 12 bases between the two germline ends. Germline V gene sequence: CDR1 LGHNA, CDR2 YNFKEQ. CDR3 length: 14 amino acids. The CDR3 sequence is CASSQSLGVETQYF. The CDR3 DNA is TGTGCCAGCAGCCAAAGCCTAGGCGTCGAGACCCAGTACTTC.

The genes are TRBV5-1 and TRBJ2-7, with D hard to call. The germline gives CDR1 SGHRS, CDR2 YFSETQ. The CDR3 is made up of 13 amino acids. With 0 bases removed from V and 3 bases from J, the gap between germline ends came to 7 bases. CDR3 nucleotide sequence: TGCGCCAGCAGCTTGGCCGCAGGCTACGAGCAGTACTTC. As protein: CASSLAAGYEQYF.

This chain uses TRBV19 with TRBJ2-1; perhaps TRBD2 as D (7 bases). The V gene's germline CDR1 is LNHDA and CDR2 SQIVND (reference sequence). CDR3 length: 14 residues. The V end lost 3 bases, the J end lost 4 bases, and 10 bases lay between the germline ends. The CDR3 loop is CASSMGGPYNEQFF. CDR3 nucleotides: TGTGCCAGTAGTATGGGGGGGCCGTACAATGAGCAGTTCTTC.

V and J are TRBV6-4 and TRBJ2-5; 11 bases align to TRBD2. Unmatched junction bases numbered 7, after V lost 2 bases and J lost 5 bases. The CDR3 loop spans 16 amino acids. CDR1 and CDR2 from the germline V gene are MRHNA and SNTAGT. The CDR3 loop reads CASSDPPGLAGETQYF. The CDR3 nucleotides read TGTGCCAGCAGTGACCCTCCAGGACTAGCGGGTGAGACCCAGTACTTC.

The CDR3 DNA reads TGTGCCAGCAGTTTGATCGGGCCACCAAACTACGAGCAGTACTTC. It encodes CASSLIGPPNYEQYF. This chain uses TRBV28 with TRBJ2-7; D not certain. V was clipped by 3 bases and J by 3 bases, with 15 bases between them. CDR3 size: 15 residues. The V gene's germline CDR1 is MDHEN and CDR2 SYDVKM. Based on the CDR3 plus reference TRBV28 and TRBJ2-7, the full variable domain is DVKVTQSSRYLVKRTGEKVFLECVQDMDHENMFWYRQDPGLGLRLIYFSYDVKMKEKGDIPEGYSVSREKKERFSLILESASTNQTSMYLCASSLIGPPNYEQYFGPGTRLTVT.

The gene calls are TRBV27 and TRBJ2-7, with D perhaps matching TRBD1 (6 bases). The CDR3 covers 12 residues. The germline V gene encodes CDR1 MNHEY and CDR2 SMNVEV (reference sequence). V dropped 3 bases and J dropped 8 bases, with 11 bases sitting between them. CDR3 protein: CASSLTGFQQYF. CDR3 DNA sequence: TGTGCCAGCAGTTTGACAGGATTCCAGCAGTACTTC.

This clone came up a few times. This same CDR3 is encoded by further DNA sequences in the sample. The chain has TRBV7-9 and TRBJ1-5; no firm D call. Trimming cost V 1 base and J 3 bases, with 4 bases left between them. The CDR3 loop spans 13 amino acids. Germline CDR1 and CDR2: SEHNR and FQNEAQ (reference sequence). CDR3 nucleotides: TGTGCCAGCAGCTTAGGAGTCAATCAGCCCCAGCATTTT. Its protein product is CASSLGVNQPQHF. Supplemented by reference TRBV7-9 and TRBJ1-5, the full variable domain reads DTGVSQNPRHKITKRGQNVTFRCDPISEHNRLYWYRQTLGQGPEFLTYFQNEAQLEKSRLLSDRFSAERPKGSFSTLEIQRTEQGDSAMYLCASSLGVNQPQHFGDGTRLSIL.

The chain carries TRBV19 and TRBJ2-6; unclear D gene. Trimming left V 2 bases short and J 0 bases short, with 5 bases between. Per germline, CDR1 LNHDA and CDR2 SQIVND (reference sequence). The CDR3 has 15 residues. The CDR3: CASSIWLSGANVLTF. CDR3 sequence (DNA): TGTGCCAGTAGTATATGGCTCTCTGGGGCCAACGTCCTGACTTTC.

The CDR3 is CASSSPGTIHNEQFF. The CDR3 nucleotides are TGTGCCAGCAGCTCCCCCGGGACCATCCACAATGAGCAGTTCTTC. This chain links TRBV7-3 with TRBJ2-1; D tentatively fits TRBD1 or TRBD2 (5 bases each). Germline V gene data show CDR1 as SGHTA and CDR2 as FQGTGA. The length of the CDR3 is 15 residues. V dropped 4 bases and J dropped 5 bases, with 15 bases sitting between them.